This T cell receptor beta chain was found in a study of T cell responses to AZD1222 COVID-19 vaccine. Study-wide results and limits: Repertoires were sampled only after the peak T cell response.

Profiled with immunoSEQ multiplex PCR; TCRdb holds only in-frame clones, not every one. The sample shows 80,000 or so clones, 60% to 85% of them seen only once. With respect to this clone: Its antigen remains unknown.

The sample consisted of peripheral blood, taken 28 days after the second dose of the MenACWY control vaccine. This clonotype was obtained from an adult who received the MenACWY meningococcal vaccine as a control.

The CDR3 here is CASSAGLVPEAFF. DNA for the CDR3: TGTGCCAGCAGTGCAGGGTTGGTCCCTGAAGCTTTCTTT. This chain uses TRBV2 with TRBJ1-1, with D perhaps TRBD1 (5 bases). V was trimmed by 4 bases and J by 6 bases, leaving 12 bases between them. This CDR3 has 13 residues. Germline-derived CDR1 and CDR2 are SNHLY and FYNNEI.